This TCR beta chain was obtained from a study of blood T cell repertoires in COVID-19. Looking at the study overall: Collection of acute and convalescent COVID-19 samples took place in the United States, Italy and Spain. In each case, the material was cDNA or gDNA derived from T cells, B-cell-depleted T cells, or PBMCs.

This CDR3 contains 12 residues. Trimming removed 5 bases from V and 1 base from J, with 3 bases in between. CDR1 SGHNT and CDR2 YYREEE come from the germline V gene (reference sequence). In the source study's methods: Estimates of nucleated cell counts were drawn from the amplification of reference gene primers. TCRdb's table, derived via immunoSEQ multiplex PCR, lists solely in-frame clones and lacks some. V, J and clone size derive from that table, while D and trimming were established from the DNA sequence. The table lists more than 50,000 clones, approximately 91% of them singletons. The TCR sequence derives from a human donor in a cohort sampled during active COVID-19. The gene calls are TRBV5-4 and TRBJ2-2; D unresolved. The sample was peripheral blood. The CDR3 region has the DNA TGTGCCAGCAGACAGAACACCGGGGAGCTGTTTTTT. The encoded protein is CASRQNTGELFF.